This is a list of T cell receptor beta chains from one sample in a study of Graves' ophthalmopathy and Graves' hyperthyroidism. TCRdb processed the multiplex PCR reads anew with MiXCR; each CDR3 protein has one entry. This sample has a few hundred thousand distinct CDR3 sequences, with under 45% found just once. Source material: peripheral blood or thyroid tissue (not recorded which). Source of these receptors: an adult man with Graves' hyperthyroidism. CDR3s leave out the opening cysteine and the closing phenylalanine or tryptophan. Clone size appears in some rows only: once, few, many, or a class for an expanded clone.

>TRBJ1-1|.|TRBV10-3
ATRDRAKWNTEAF
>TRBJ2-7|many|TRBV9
ASSAGGDDRAEQY
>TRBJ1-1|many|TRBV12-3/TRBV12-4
ASSLLAEAF
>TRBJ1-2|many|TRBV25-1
ASSETVRGGGYT
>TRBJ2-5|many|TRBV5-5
ASSLALPGAGETQY
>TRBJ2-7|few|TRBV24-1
ATSDLLSPRSYEQY
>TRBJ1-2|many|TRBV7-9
ASSQSTSPYGYT
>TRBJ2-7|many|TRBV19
ASSPYPGRPNYEQY
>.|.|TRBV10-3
AIRGGRYNEQF
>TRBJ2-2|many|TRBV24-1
ATSGEAGTNTGELF
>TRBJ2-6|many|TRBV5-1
ASSLDSRSLSGANVLT
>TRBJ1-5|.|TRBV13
ASSHEMSGGNQPQH
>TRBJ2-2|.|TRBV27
ASRWGLNTGELF
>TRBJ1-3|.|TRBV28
ASSPHREGSGNTIY
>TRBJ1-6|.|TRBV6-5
ASSRDSFYNSPLH
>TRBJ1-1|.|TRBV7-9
ASSTGTGPVNTEAF
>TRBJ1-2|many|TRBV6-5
ASSYSLGANYGYT
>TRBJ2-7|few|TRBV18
ASSPKSVGTYEQY
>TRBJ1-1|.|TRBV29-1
SAIATGEAF
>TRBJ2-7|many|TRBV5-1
ASSLVTGQGGYEQY
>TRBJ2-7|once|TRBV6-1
ASSTTGQYGQY
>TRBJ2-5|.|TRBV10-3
AISRLAGLAVQETQY
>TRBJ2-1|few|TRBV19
ASSGISGGFEQF
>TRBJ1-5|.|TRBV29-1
SQGVGIQPQH
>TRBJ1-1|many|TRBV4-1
ATADRVNTEAF
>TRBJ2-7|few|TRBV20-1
SGGTSVYEQY
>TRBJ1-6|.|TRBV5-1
ASSLAGVGSPLH
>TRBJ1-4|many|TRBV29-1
SVRVQGTEKLF
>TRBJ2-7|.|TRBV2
ASSGLSYEQY
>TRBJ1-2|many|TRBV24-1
ATSDLQGYGYT
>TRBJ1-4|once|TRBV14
ASSQAPFTNEKLF
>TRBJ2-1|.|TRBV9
ASSVGLAGINEQF
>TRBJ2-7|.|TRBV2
ASSLTIPYEQY